Given below is one TCR beta chain in context. Its specificity is not known. This entry comes from a study of T-cell memory formation after mild COVID-19. The study, taken as a whole, reports: Clones contracting across day 15 to 85 had a balanced CD4/CD8 profile; later expanding clones leaned CD4+.

In TCRdb, the 5' RACE reads were re-called with MiXCR into one record per CDR3 protein. Counted here are about 130,000 distinct CDR3 sequences, about a sixth occurring once; the ten biggest clones make up about 15%. The CDR3 has 13 amino acids. Germline loops: CDR1 MGHRA, CDR2 YSYEKL. Between the trimmed V and J ends, which lost 4 bases and 8 bases, there was a span of 12 bases. The sequencing input was PBMCs or a T cell subset sorted from them (not recorded which). The chain couples TRBV4-1 to TRBJ2-1; D not certain. The sequence was obtained from an adult woman who had mild COVID-19 (a few samples of this study predate the infection). Cell type and time point are not known. The DNA of the CDR3 is TGCGCCAGCAGCCCGCCCGGCTTAGATGAGCAGTTCTTC. Its protein is CASSPPGLDEQFF.